The T cell receptor (beta chain) described here comes from a study of T-cell memory formation after mild COVID-19. On the study more broadly: Among the donors, TCR clusters were largely specific to each donor.

MiXCR, run by TCRdb on the 5' RACE reads, gives a single entry per CDR3 protein. The sample holds around 300,000 distinct CDR3 sequences, roughly 13% seen once. This clonotype was recorded at least ten times. The antigen is unknown. General study results and limits: Later expanders leaned toward CD4+, whereas clones contracting from day 15 to 85 were balanced CD4/CD8. Second-wave clones that peaked on day 37 lacked confirmed SARS-CoV-2 specificity.

V was cut by 1 base and J by 2 bases, with 8 bases left in between. This CDR3 comprises 14 residues. The germline V gene encodes CDR1 SGDLS and CDR2 YYNGEE. Source material: PBMCs or a T cell subset sorted from them (not recorded which). The gene calls are TRBV9 and TRBJ2-3; a possible D gene is TRBD1 (5 bases). This clonotype originated in a man in his late teens or twenties who had mild COVID-19 (a few samples of this study predate the infection). Cell type and time point are not known. CDR3 DNA: TGTGCCAGCAGCGTATACAGGACCACAGATACGCAGTATTTT. This gives the protein CASSVYRTTDTQYF. The whole variable domain, filled in from reference TRBV9 and TRBJ2-3, reads DSGVTQTPKHLITATGQRVTLRCSPRSGDLSVYWYQQSLDQGLQFLIQYYNGEERAKGNILERFSAQQFPDLHSELNLSSLELGDSALYFCASSVYRTTDTQYFGPGTRLTVL.